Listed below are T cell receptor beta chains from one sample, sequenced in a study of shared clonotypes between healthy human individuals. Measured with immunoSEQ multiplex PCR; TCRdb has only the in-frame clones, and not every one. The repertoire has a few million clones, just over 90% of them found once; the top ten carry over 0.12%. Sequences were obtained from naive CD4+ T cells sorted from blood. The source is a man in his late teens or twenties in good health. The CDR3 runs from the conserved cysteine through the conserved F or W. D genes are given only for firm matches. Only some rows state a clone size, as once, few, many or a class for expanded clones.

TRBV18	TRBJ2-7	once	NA	CASTPGLAYEQYF	TGTGCCAGCACCCCCGGGCTAGCCTACGAGCAGTACTTC
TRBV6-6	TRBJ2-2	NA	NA	CASLPGVSNTGELFF	TGTGCCAGCCTGCCAGGAGTTTCGAACACCGGGGAGCTGTTTTTT
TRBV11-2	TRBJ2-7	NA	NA	CASTEGNSYEQYF	TGTGCCAGCACCGAAGGGAACTCCTACGAGCAGTACTTC
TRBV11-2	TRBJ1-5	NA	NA	CASSSSLGVSNQPQHF	TGTGCCAGCAGCTCGTCCCTAGGGGTGAGCAATCAGCCCCAGCATTTT
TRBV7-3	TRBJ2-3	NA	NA	CASSLSSPDTQYF	TGTGCCAGCAGCTTATCCTCTCCAGATACGCAGTATTTT
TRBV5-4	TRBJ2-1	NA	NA	CASSFGEPSESYNEQFF	TGTGCCAGCAGCTTCGGTGAACCCTCCGAATCCTACAATGAGCAGTTCTTC
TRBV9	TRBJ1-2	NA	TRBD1	CASSVDPGQGARYGYTF	TGTGCCAGCAGCGTAGACCCAGGACAGGGGGCGCGGTATGGCTACACCTTC
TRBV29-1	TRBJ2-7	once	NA	CSVDQAGEQYF	TGCAGCGTTGACCAGGCAGGGGAGCAGTACTTC
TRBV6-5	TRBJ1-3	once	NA	CASRSGLTGNTIYF	TGTGCCAGCAGGTCAGGGTTAACTGGAAACACCATATATTTT
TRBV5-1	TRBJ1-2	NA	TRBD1	CASSQDRGLYGYTF	TGCGCCAGCAGCCAGGACAGGGGGCTCTATGGCTACACCTTC
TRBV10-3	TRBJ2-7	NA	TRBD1	CAIGRQGPSYEQYF	TGTGCCATCGGGCGACAGGGTCCCTCTTACGAGCAGTACTTC
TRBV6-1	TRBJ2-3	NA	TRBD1	CASRDYRGSDTQYF	TGTGCCAGCAGGGACTACAGGGGGTCAGATACGCAGTATTTT
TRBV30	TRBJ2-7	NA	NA	CAWSVRLPPGEQYF	TGTGCCTGGAGTGTACGACTCCCCCCCGGCGAGCAGTACTTC
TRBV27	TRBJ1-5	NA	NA	CASSLSSTGRGPVQGRGNQPQHF	TGTGCCAGCAGTTTATCGTCGACGGGGAGGGGACCCGTACAGGGTCGAGGCAATCAGCCCCAGCATTTT
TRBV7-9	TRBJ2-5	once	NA	CASSLSAGGQETQYF	TGTGCCAGCAGCTTATCCGCAGGCGGACAAGAGACCCAGTACTTC
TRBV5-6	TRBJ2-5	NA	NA	CASSQGRGETQYF	TGTGCCAGCAGCCAGGGGCGAGGAGAGACCCAGTACTTC
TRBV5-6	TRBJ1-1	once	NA	CASSPTPLQGSITEAFF	TGTGCCAGCAGCCCCACCCCACTCCAGGGGTCTATCACTGAAGCTTTCTTT
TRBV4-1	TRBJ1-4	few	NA	CASSRSPGEEKLFF	TGCGCCAGCAGCAGGAGCCCAGGAGAAGAAAAACTGTTTTTT
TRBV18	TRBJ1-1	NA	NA	CASSPGLSTEAFF	TGTGCCAGCTCACCAGGTTTGAGCACTGAAGCTTTCTTT
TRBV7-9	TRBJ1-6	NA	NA	CASSLALAGSSYNSPLHF	TGTGCCAGCAGCTTAGCTTTGGCAGGGAGCTCCTATAATTCACCCCTCCACTTT
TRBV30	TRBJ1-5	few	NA	CAWNEQGRNQPQHF	TGTGCCTGGAACGAACAGGGTCGTAATCAGCCCCAGCATTTT
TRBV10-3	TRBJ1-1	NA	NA	CAISVGQLNTEAFF	TGTGCCATCAGTGTTGGACAGTTGAACACTGAAGCTTTCTTT
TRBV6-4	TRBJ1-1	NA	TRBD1	CASSPDRVNTEAFF	TGTGCCAGCAGTCCGGACAGGGTGAACACTGAAGCTTTCTTT
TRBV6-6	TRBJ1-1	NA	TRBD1	CASSSTGRAFF	TGTGCCAGCAGTTCGACAGGGAGGGCTTTCTTT
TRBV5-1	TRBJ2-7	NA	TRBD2	CASSPGGLAASYEQYF	TGCGCCAGCAGCCCGGGGGGACTAGCGGCCTCCTACGAGCAGTACTTC
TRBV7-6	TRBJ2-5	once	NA	CASSLRLVEETQYF	TGTGCCAGCAGCTTGAGGCTAGTTGAGGAGACCCAGTACTTC
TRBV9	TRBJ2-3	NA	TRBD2	CASSVGLAGALFSTDTQYF	TGTGCCAGCAGCGTAGGATTAGCGGGGGCCTTATTCTCCACAGATACGCAGTATTTT
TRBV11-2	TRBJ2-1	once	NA	CASSDAPTGNEQFF	TGTGCCAGCAGCGATGCCCCAACGGGTAATGAGCAGTTCTTC
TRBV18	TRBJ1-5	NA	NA	CASSQDSQNQPQHF	TGTGCCAGCTCACAGGACAGTCAGAATCAGCCCCAGCATTTT
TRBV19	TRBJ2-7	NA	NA	CASSPTLGTENYEQYF	TGTGCCAGTAGTCCCACCCTCGGGACGGAAAACTACGAGCAGTACTTC
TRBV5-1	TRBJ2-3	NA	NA	CASSLEHAADTQYF	TGCGCCAGCAGCTTGGAACACGCGGCAGATACGCAGTATTTT
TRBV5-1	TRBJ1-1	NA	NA	CASSLVGLGMNTEAFF	TGCGCCAGCAGCTTGGTGGGACTGGGAATGAACACTGAAGCTTTCTTT
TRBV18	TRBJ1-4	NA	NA	CASSPYVPGTNEKLFF	TGTGCCAGCTCACCATATGTCCCCGGGACCAATGAAAAACTGTTTTTT
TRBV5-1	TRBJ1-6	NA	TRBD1	CASSLKGGTGRANSPLHF	TGCGCCAGCAGCTTGAAGGGAGGGACAGGGAGGGCTAATTCACCCCTCCACTTT
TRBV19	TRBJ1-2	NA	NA	CASSRNTPIANYGYTF	TGTGCCAGTAGTCGAAATACGCCGATAGCTAACTATGGCTACACCTTC
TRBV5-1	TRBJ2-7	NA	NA	CASSMDSNSYEQYF	TGCGCCAGCAGCATGGACAGTAACTCCTACGAGCAGTACTTC
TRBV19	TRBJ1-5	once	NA	CASSTRQPNQPQHF	TGTGCCAGTAGTACCAGGCAGCCCAATCAGCCCCAGCATTTT
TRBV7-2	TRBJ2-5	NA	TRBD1	CASSFDRGKETQYF	TGTGCCAGCAGCTTCGACAGGGGTAAAGAGACCCAGTACTTC
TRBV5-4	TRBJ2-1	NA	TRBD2	CASSIALSGSLRNEQFF	TGTGCCAGCAGCATCGCCCTTAGCGGGTCCTTAAGAAATGAGCAGTTCTTC
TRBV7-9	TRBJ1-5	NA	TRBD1	CASSLEFGAGGPLGPQHF	TGTGCCAGCAGCTTAGAATTCGGGGCAGGGGGCCCTTTAGGTCCCCAGCATTTT
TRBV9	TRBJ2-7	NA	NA	CASSVVGRADLYEQYF	TGTGCCAGCAGCGTAGTTGGGCGCGCCGACCTCTACGAGCAGTACTTC
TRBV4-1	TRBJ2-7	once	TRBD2	CASSRTSGTPFYYEQYF	TGCGCCAGCAGCCGCACTAGCGGGACCCCTTTTTACTACGAGCAGTACTTC
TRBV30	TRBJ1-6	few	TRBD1	CAWSGTGGSPLHF	TGTGCCTGGAGTGGAACAGGGGGTTCACCCCTCCACTTT
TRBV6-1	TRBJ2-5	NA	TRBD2	CASSDPLAGAGETQYF	TGTGCCAGCAGTGACCCCTTAGCGGGAGCGGGGGAGACCCAGTACTTC
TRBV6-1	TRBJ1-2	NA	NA	CASSEAGALNYGYTF	TGTGCCAGCAGTGAAGCGGGGGCACTAAACTATGGCTACACCTTC
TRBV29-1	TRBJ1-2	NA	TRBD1	CSVRPEGGLNYGYTF	TGCAGCGTTAGACCAGAAGGGGGCTTAAACTATGGCTACACCTTC
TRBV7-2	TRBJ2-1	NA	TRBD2	CASSLGLARNEQFF	TGTGCCAGCAGCTTGGGACTAGCGAGAAATGAGCAGTTCTTC
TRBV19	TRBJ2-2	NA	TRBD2	CASSPLAGLTGELFF	TGTGCCAGTAGCCCACTAGCGGGACTCACCGGGGAGCTGTTTTTT